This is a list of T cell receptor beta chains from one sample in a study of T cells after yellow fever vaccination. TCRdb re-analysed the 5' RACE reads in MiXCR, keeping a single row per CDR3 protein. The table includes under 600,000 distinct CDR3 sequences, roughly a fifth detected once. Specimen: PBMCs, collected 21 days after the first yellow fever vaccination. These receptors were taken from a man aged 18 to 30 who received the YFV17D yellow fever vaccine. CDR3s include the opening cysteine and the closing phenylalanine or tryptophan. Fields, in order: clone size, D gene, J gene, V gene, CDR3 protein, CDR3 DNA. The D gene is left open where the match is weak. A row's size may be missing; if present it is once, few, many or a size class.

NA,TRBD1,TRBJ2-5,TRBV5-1,CASRTGAGETQYF,TGCGCCAGCAGAACAGGGGCAGGGGAGACCCAGTACTTC
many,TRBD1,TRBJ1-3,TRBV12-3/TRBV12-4,CASSRTGGAGNTIYF,TGTGCCAGCAGTCGCACAGGGGGAGCTGGAAACACCATATATTTT
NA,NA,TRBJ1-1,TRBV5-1,CASRTKNTEAFF,TGCGCCAGCAGGACGAAGAACACTGAAGCTTTCTTT
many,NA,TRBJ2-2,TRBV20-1,CSARDGGELFF,TGCAGTGCTAGAGATGGCGGGGAGCTGTTTTTT
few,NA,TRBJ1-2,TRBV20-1,CSAYKDGDYGYTF,TGCAGTGCTTACAAGGACGGGGACTATGGCTACACCTTC
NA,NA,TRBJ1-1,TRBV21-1,CASSKKVTRNTEAFF,TGTGCCAGCAGCAAAAAAGTGACACGGAACACTGAAGCTTTCTTT
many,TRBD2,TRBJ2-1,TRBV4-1,CASSQETESGGARYEQFF,TGCGCCAGCAGCCAAGAGACGGAGAGCGGGGGGGCCCGGTATGAGCAGTTCTTC
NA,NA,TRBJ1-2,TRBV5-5,CASSLGESNYGYTF,TGTGCCAGCAGCTTGGGCGAATCGAACTATGGCTACACCTTC
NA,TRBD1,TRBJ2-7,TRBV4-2,CASSQEGQAYEQYF,TGTGCCAGCAGCCAGGAGGGACAGGCCTACGAGCAGTACTTC
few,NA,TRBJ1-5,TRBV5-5,CASSPQERGNQPQHF,TGTGCCAGCAGCCCCCAGGAACGGGGCAATCAGCCCCAGCATTTT
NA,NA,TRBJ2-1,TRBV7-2,CASSARGPTGNEQFF,TGTGCCAGCAGCGCGCGGGGCCCCACGGGGAATGAGCAGTTCTTC
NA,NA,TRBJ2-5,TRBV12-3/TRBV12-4,CASSLAGVRITQYF,TGTGCCAGCAGTTTGGCAGGGGTCAGAATCACCCAGTACTTC
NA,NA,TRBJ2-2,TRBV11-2,CASSFVQANTGELFF,TGTGCCAGCAGCTTTGTACAGGCAAACACCGGGGAGCTGTTTTTT
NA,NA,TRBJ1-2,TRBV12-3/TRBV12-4,CASSLGGSGGGYGYTF,TGTGCCAGCAGTTTAGGCGGAAGTGGAGGGGGCTATGGCTACACCTTC
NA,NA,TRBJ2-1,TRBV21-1,CASSSRTGKAYNEQFF,TGTGCCAGCAGCTCCCGGACAGGGAAGGCCTACAATGAGCAGTTCTTC
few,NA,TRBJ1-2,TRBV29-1,CSVGGGVDGYTF,TGCAGCGTTGGTGGCGGGGTCGATGGCTACACCTTC
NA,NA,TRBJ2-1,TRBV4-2,CASSTSYNEQFF,TGTGCCAGCAGCACCTCCTACAATGAGCAGTTCTTC
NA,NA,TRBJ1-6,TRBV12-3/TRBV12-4,CASRLGPVGSPLHF,TGTGCCAGCAGACTCGGACCCGTGGGTTCACCCCTCCACTTT
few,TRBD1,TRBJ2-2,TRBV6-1,CASSQYDRGPYTGELFF,TGTGCCAGCAGTCAGTATGACAGGGGGCCCTACACCGGGGAGCTGTTTTTT
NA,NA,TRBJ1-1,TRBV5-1,CASSLDRWAGSTEAFF,TGCGCCAGCAGCTTAGACCGGTGGGCGGGGAGCACTGAAGCTTTCTTT
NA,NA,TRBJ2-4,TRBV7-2,CASSPPGAAKNIQYF,TGTGCCAGCAGCCCCCCGGGGGCGGCCAAAAACATTCAGTACTTC
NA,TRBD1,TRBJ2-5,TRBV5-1,CASSLLGQELETQYF,TGCGCCAGCAGCTTGTTGGGACAGGAACTTGAGACCCAGTACTTC
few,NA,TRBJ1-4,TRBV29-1,CSVVGATNEKLFF,TGCAGCGTTGTGGGGGCAACTAATGAAAAACTGTTTTTT
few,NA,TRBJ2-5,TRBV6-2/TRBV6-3,CASSYSIVSGEETQYF,TGTGCCAGCAGTTACTCGATAGTTTCGGGGGAAGAGACCCAGTACTTC
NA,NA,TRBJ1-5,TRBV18,CASSSGESQPQHF,TGTGCCAGCTCATCCGGGGAATCTCAGCCCCAGCATTTT
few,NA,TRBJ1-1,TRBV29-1,CSVEDAGTEAFF,TGCAGCGTTGAAGACGCGGGCACTGAAGCTTTCTTT
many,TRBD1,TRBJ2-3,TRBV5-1,CASNSDRGGDTQYF,TGCGCCAGCAATTCGGACAGGGGAGGAGATACGCAGTATTTT
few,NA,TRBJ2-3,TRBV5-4,CASSSEGTQYF,TGTGCCAGCAGCTCGGAGGGTACGCAGTATTTT
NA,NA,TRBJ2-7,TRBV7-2,CASSPEPASSYEQYF,TGTGCCAGCAGCCCAGAGCCCGCGAGCTCCTACGAGCAGTACTTC
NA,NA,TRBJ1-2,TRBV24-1,CATSDGRLSYTF,TGTGCCACCAGTGATGGTCGCTTGAGCTACACCTTC
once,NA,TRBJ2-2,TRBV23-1,CASSQYSPSNTGELFF,TGCGCCAGCAGTCAATACTCCCCTAGTAACACCGGGGAGCTGTTTTTT
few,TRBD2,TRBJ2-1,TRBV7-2,CATRSQVAGGGEQFF,TGTGCCACTAGGAGTCAAGTGGCGGGGGGCGGTGAGCAGTTCTTC
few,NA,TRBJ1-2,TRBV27,CASSLRGFRDYGYTF,TGTGCCAGCAGTTTAAGAGGCTTTCGGGACTATGGCTACACCTTC
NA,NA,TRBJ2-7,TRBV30,CAWKGTAGLEQYF,TGTGCCTGGAAAGGGACCGCGGGATTGGAGCAGTACTTC
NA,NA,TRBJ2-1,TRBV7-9,CASSLVQGRDEQFF,TGTGCCAGCAGCTTAGTACAGGGGAGGGATGAGCAGTTCTTC
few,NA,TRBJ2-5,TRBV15,CATSSPRDFKETQYF,TGTGCCACCAGCAGTCCCCGGGACTTTAAAGAGACCCAGTACTTC
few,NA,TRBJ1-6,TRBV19,CASHRESYSPLHF,TGTGCCAGCCACAGGGAAAGTTATTCACCCCTCCACTTT
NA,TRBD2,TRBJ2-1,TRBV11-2,CASSLSISAAGGIGAYNEQFF,TGTGCCAGCAGCTTATCCATCTCCGCAGCGGGGGGTATTGGGGCCTACAATGAGCAGTTCTTC
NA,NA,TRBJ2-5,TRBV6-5,CASRGAWETQYF,TGTGCCAGCAGGGGGGCGTGGGAGACCCAGTACTTC
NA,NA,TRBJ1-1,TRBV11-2,CASSLQYPGPGTEAFF,TGTGCCAGCAGCCTCCAGTATCCGGGGCCCGGCACTGAAGCTTTCTTT
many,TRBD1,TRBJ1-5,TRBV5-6,CASSLYVGRGERPQHF,TGTGCCAGCAGCTTGTATGTAGGCAGGGGGGAACGGCCCCAGCATTTT
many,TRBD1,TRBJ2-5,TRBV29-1,CSVWTGAETQYF,TGCAGCGTCTGGACAGGGGCTGAGACCCAGTACTTC
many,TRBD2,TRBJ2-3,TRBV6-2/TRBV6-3,CASRIAGAADTQYF,TGTGCCAGCAGAATAGCGGGGGCCGCAGATACGCAGTATTTT
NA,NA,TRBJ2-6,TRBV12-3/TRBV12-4,CASSLGPSGANVLTF,TGTGCCAGCAGTTTAGGACCCTCTGGGGCCAACGTCCTGACTTTC
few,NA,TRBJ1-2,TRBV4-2,CASSQNRRPTFPSGGYTF,TGTGCCAGCAGCCAAAATAGACGGCCGACGTTCCCATCTGGGGGCTACACCTTC
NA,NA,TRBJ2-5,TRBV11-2,CASSQRQFQETQYF,TGTGCCAGCAGCCAGAGACAGTTCCAAGAGACCCAGTACTTC
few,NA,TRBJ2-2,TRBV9,CASSVDTSNTGELFF,TGTGCCAGCAGCGTAGACACGTCGAACACCGGGGAGCTGTTTTTT
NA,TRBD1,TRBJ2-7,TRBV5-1,CASSWGQGSYEQYF,TGCGCCAGCAGCTGGGGACAGGGGTCCTACGAGCAGTACTTC
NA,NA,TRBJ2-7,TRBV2,CASSDRHGGPYEQYF,TGTGCCAGCAGTGACCGGCATGGGGGCCCCTACGAGCAGTACTTC
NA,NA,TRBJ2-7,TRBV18,CASSRGVSYEQYF,TGTGCCAGCTCACGAGGGGTCTCCTACGAGCAGTACTTC
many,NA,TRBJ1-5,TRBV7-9,CASSLALDSRHQPQHF,TGTGCCAGCAGCTTAGCGTTGGATAGCCGCCATCAGCCCCAGCATTTT
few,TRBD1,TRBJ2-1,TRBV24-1,CATSDPRTGDHEQFF,TGTGCCACCAGTGATCCCCGGACAGGGGATCATGAGCAGTTCTTC
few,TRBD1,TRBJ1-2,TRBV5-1,CASSWTDRGSGYGYTF,TGCGCCAGCAGCTGGACAGACAGGGGTTCGGGGTATGGCTACACCTTC
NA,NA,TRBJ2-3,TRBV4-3,CASSQEDSGGTDTQYF,TGCGCCAGCAGCCAAGAGGACTCGGGGGGCACAGATACGCAGTATTTT